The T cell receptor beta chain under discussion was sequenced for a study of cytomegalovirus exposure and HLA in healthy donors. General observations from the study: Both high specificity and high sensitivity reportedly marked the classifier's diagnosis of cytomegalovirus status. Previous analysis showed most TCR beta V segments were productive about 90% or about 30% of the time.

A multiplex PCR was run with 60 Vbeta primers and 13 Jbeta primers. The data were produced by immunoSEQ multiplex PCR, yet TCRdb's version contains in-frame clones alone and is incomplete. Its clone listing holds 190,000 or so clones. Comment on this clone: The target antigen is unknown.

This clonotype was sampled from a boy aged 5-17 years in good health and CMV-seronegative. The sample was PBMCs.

The chain's CDR3 is CASSPEGSGRSYNEQFF. The CDR3 nucleotides are TGTGCCAGCAGCCCCGAGGGTAGTGGCAGAAGCTACAATGAGCAGTTCTTC. J is TRBJ2-1 and V is TRBV7-3; the D gene is possibly TRBD2 (5 bases). Germline CDR1 is SGHTA and CDR2 is FQGTGA. The CDR3 is 17 residues long. Trimming took 5 bases from V and 3 from J, leaving 20 bases between them.